Presented here are 11 T cell receptor beta chains from one specimen sequenced in a study of neurological immune-mediated disorders. TCRdb processed the 5' RACE reads anew with MiXCR; each CDR3 protein has one entry. The table records roughly 56,000 distinct CDR3 sequences, about 10% of them present only once. Sequenced material: PBMCs. The receptor set was obtained from a man aged 60-69 years in good health.

As regards this clonotype: A much larger clone differs from this one at a single base, so this may be a read error. This chain links TRBV12-3 or TRBV12-4 with TRBJ2-2; D is unclear. This CDR3 comprises 12 residues. V was shortened by 7 bases and J by 2 bases, with 5 bases between the two germline ends. In DNA, the CDR3 is TGTGCCAGCATTTTTAACACCGGGGAGCTGTTTTTT. Translating it yields CASIFNTGELFF.

This clonotype was observed many times. The genes are TRBV7-9 and TRBJ1-3, with D perhaps TRBD1 (5 bases). The V gene's germline CDR1 is SEHNR and CDR2 FQNEAQ (reference sequence). The CDR3 totals 15 residues. The ends were cut back, 5 bases at V and 2 bases at J, with 13 bases in the middle. CDR3 nucleotides: TGTGCCAGCAGCCCGAGCGGGGGGGCTGGAAACACCATATATTTT. Translated: CASSPSGGAGNTIYF.

This clonotype has at least ten counts. The chain joins TRBV7-2 to TRBJ2-5, with D unresolved. Deletions cut 6 bases from V and 2 bases from J, with 13 bases between. Germline values: CDR1 SGHTA, CDR2 FQGNSA. The CDR3 length is 14 residues. CDR3 sequence reads: CASSRGGLQETQYF. The CDR3 DNA reads TGTGCCAGCAGTCGCGGTGGGCTGCAAGAGACCCAGTACTTC.

This clonotype came up many times. This chain uses TRBV7-2 with TRBJ2-1, with D possibly TRBD1 on 6 matching bases. This CDR3 has 13 residues. Trimming removed 3 bases from V and 10 bases from J, with 13 bases in between. Germline values: CDR1 SGHTA, CDR2 FQGNSA. CDR3 sequence (DNA): TGTGCCAGCAGCTTCAAGGGGGTAAGGGAGCAGTTCTTC. Translation gives CASSFKGVREQFF.

This clonotype was observed many times. V gene TRBV14 combines with J gene TRBJ2-7; D might be TRBD1 or TRBD2, each matching 5 bases. The CDR3 covers 15 residues. Per germline, CDR1 SGHDN and CDR2 FVKESK. Trimming pared 0 bases from V and 6 bases from J, leaving 15 bases between. Here the CDR3 DNA reads TGTGCCAGCAGCCAAGATCGGACCCAGGGAGCCGAGCAGTACTTC. Translated, it gives CASSQDRTQGAEQYF.

This clonotype was detected ten times or more. CDR3 sequence reads: CSASASRGGGANTGELFF. Written as DNA, the CDR3 is TGCAGTGCCAGCGCTAGCAGGGGGGGGGGTGCGAACACCGGGGAGCTGTTTTTT. The chain uses TRBV20-1 and TRBJ2-2; TRBD1 or TRBD2 may be the D gene (7 bases each). The CDR3 length is 18 residues. Trimming removed 6 bases from V and 0 bases from J, with 23 bases in between. CDR1 and CDR2 from the germline V gene are DFQATT and SNEGSKA (reference sequence).

This clonotype was found a few times. The V gene is TRBV28, the J gene TRBJ2-5; 7 positions match TRBD1. The J segment lost 1 base and the V segment lost 5 bases, leaving 7 bases of the junction unmatched. Germline-derived CDR1 and CDR2 are MDHEN and SYDVKM. This CDR3 has 15 amino acids. The CDR3 nucleotides are TGTGCCAGCAGTAGCCGGGACAGAGTCCAAGAGACCCAGTACTTC. Its translation: CASSSRDRVQETQYF.

This clonotype was seen many times. The CDR3: CASSLNPGHEQYF. The DNA for the CDR3 is TGTGCCAGCAGCTTGAATCCAGGCCACGAGCAGTACTTC. The chain carries TRBV5-5 and TRBJ2-7, with no clear D. The CDR3 is 13 amino acids. Germline CDR1 is SGHKS and CDR2 is YYEKEE (reference sequence). The V end lost 1 base, the J end lost 5 bases, and 10 bases lay between the germline ends.

This clonotype was counted ten times or more. V usage is TRBV3-1 and J usage is TRBJ2-5, with D unresolved. CDR1 and CDR2 (germline): LGHDT, YNNKEL (reference sequence). The CDR3 extends over 13 amino acids. The V end lost 6 bases, the J end lost 5 bases, and 13 bases lay between the germline ends. The CDR3 DNA reads as TGTGCCAGCAGTCTCTTGGGTGGGGAGACCCAGTACTTC. It codes for CASSLLGGETQYF.

This clonotype showed up many times. The V gene is TRBV29-1, the J gene TRBJ2-3; D remains ambiguous. The CDR3 loop spans 13 amino acids. CDR1 is SQVTM, CDR2 ANQGSEA, per germline. V lost 5 bases and J lost 1, with 10 bases in between. The CDR3 reads CSVTATRTDTQYF. CDR3 DNA sequence: TGCAGCGTTACCGCGACCCGCACAGATACGCAGTATTTT.

Ten or more counts support this clonotype. The chain uses TRBV14 and TRBJ1-1; 8 nucleotides agree with TRBD1. The CDR3 consists of 13 residues. The V gene's germline CDR1 is SGHDN and CDR2 FVKESK. Germline trimming cut 6 bases from V and 5 bases from J; bases unmatched to any gene: 5. The CDR3 region is CASRQGVITEAFF. The CDR3 coding sequence is TGTGCCAGCAGACAGGGGGTTATTACTGAAGCTTTCTTT. The full variable domain, its missing parts supplied by reference TRBV14 and TRBJ1-1, is EAGVTQFPSHSVIEKGQTVTLRCDPISGHDNLYWYRRVMGKEIKFLLHFVKESKQDESGMPNNRFLAERTGGTYSTLKVQPAELEDSGVYFCASRQGVITEAFFGQGTRLTVV.